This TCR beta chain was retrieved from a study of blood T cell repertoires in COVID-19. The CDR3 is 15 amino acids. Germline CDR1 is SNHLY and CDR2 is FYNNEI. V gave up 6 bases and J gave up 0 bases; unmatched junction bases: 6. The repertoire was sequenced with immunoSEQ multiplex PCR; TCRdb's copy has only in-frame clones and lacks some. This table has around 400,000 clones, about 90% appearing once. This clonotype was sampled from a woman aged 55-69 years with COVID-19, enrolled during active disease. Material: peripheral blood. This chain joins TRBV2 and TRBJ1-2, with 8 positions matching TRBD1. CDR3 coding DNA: TGTGCCAGCAGCTACGACAGGGGCGCTAACTATGGCTACACCTTC. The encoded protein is CASSYDRGANYGYTF.